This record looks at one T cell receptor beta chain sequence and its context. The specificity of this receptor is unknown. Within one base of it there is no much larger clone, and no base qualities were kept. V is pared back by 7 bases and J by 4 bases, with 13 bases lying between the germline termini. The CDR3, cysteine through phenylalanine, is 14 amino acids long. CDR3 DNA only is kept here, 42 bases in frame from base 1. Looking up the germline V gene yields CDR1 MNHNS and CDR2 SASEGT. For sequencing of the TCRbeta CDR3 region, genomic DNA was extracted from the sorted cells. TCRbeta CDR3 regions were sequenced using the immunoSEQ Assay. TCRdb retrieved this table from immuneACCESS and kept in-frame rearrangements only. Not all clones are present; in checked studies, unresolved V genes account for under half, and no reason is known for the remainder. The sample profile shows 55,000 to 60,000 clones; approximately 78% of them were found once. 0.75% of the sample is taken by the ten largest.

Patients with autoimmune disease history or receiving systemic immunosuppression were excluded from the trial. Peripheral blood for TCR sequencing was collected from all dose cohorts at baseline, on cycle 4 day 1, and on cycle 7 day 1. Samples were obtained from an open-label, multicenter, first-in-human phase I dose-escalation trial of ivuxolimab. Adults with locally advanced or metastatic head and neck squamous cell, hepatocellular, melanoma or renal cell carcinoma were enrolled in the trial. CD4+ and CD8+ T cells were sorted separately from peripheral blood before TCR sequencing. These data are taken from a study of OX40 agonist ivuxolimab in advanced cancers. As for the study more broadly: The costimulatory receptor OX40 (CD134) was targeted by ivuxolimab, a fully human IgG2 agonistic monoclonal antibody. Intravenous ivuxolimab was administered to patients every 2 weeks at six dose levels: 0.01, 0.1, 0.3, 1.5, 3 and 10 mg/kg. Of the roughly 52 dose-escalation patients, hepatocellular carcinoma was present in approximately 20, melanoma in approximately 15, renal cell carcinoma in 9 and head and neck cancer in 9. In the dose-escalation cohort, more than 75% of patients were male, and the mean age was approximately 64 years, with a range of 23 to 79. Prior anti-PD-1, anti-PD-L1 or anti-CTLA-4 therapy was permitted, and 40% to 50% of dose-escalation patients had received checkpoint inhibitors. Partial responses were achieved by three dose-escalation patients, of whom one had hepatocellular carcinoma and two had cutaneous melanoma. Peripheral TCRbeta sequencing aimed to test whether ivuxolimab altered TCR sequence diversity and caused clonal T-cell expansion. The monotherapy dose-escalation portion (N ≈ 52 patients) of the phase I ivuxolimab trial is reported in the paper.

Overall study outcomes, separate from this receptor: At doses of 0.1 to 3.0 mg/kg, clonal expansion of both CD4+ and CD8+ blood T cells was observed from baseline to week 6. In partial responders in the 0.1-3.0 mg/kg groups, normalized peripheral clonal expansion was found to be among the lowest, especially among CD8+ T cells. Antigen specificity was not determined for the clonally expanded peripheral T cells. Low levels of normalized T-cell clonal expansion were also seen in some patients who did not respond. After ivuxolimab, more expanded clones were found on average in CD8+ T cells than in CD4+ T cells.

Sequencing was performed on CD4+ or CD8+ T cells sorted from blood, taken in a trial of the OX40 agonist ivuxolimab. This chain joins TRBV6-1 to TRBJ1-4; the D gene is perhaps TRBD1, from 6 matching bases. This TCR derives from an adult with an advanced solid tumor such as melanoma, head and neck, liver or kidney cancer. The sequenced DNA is TGTGCCAGCAATGGGGGGCGCGTTAATGAAAAACTGTTTTTT. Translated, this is CASNGGRVNEKLFF.